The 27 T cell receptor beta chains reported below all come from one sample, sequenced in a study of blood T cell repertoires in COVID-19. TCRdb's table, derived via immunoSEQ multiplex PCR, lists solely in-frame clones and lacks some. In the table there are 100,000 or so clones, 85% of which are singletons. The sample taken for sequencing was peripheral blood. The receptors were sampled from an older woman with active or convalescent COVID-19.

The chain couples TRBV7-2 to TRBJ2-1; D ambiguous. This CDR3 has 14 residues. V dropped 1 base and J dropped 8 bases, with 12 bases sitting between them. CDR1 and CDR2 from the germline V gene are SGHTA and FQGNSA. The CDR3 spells CASSLVVAYDEQFF. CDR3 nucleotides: TGTGCCAGCAGCTTAGTTGTGGCATACGATGAGCAGTTCTTC.

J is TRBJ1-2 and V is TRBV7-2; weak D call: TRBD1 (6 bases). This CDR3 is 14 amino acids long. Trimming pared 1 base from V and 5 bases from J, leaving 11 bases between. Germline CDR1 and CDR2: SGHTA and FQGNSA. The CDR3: CASSLVGDKYGYTF. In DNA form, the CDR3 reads TGTGCCAGCAGCTTAGTGGGGGACAAATATGGCTACACCTTC.

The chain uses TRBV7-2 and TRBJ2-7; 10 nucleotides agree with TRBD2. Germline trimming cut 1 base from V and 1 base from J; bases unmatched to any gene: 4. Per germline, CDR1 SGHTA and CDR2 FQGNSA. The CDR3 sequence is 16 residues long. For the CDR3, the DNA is TGTGCCAGCAGCTTAGGTAGCGGGGGGTCGTCCTACGAGCAGTACTTC. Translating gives CASSLGSGGSSYEQYF. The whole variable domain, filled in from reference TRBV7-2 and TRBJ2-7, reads GAGVSQSPSNKVTEKGKDVELRCDPISGHTALYWYRQSLGQGLEFLIYFQGNSAPDKSGLPSDRFSAERTGGSVSTLTIQRTQQEDSAVYLCASSLGSGGSSYEQYFGPGTRLTVT.

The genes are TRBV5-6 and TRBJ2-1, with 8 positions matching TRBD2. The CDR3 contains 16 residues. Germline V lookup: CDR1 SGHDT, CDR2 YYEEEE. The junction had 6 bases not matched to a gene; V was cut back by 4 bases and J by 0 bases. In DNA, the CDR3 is TGTGCCAGCAGCCCCGTAGCGGGGAGCTCCTACAATGAGCAGTTCTTC. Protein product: CASSPVAGSSYNEQFF.

The DNA of the CDR3 is TGTGCCACCAGCAGAGTGCAGGGGACCTACGAGCAGTACTTC. This gives the protein CATSRVQGTYEQYF. The J gene is TRBJ2-7, the V gene TRBV15; D may be TRBD1 (6 bases). Germline V lookup: CDR1 LNHNV, CDR2 YYDKDF (reference sequence). CDR3 length: 14 amino acids. Trimming removed 1 base from V and 2 bases from J, with 9 bases in between.

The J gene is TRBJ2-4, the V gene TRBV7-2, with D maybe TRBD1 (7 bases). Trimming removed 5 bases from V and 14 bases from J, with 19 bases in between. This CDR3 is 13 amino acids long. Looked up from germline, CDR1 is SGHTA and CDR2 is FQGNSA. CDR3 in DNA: TGTGCCAGCAGCACCGATTCGGAGGGGGCGGAGTACTTC. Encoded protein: CASSTDSEGAEYF.

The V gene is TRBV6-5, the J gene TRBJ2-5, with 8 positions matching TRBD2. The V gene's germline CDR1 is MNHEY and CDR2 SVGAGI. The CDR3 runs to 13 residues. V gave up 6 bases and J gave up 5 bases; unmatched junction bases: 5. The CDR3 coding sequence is TGTGCCAGCAGCGGTAGCGGGGTTGAGACCCAGTACTTC. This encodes CASSGSGVETQYF.

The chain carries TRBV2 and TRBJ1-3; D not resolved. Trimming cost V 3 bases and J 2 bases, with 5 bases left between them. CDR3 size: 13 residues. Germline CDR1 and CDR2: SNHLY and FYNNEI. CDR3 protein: CASSDLTGNTIYF. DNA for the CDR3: TGTGCCAGCAGTGACTTAACTGGAAACACCATATATTTT.

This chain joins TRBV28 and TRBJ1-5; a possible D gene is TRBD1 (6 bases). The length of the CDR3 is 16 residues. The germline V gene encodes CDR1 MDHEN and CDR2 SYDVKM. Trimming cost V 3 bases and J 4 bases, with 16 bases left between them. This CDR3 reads CASSLFTGSGNQPQHF. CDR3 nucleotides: TGTGCCAGCAGTTTGTTCACAGGGTCGGGAAATCAGCCCCAGCATTTT.

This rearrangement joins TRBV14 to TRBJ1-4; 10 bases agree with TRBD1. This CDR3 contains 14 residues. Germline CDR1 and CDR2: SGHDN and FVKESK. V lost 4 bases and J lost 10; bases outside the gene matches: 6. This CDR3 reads CASSLRDRGGKLFF. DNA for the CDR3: TGTGCCAGCAGCCTCCGGGACAGGGGCGGAAAACTGTTTTTT.

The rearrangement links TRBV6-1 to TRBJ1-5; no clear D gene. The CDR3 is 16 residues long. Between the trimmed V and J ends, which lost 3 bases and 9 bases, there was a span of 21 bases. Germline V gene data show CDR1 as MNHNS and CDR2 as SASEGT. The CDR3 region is CASSDQQAGWVLPQHF. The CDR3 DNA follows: TGTGCCAGCAGTGACCAGCAGGCGGGTTGGGTGTTGCCCCAGCATTTT.

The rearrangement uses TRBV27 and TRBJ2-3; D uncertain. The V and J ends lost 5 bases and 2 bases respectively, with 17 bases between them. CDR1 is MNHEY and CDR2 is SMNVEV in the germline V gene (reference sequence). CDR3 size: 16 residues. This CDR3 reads CASSIAAPRATDTQYF. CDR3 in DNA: TGTGCCAGCAGTATAGCCGCCCCTCGAGCCACAGATACGCAGTATTTT.

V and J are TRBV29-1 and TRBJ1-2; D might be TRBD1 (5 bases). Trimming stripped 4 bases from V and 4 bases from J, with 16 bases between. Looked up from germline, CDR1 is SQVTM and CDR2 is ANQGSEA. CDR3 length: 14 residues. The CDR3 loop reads CSVGRGGHTYGYTF. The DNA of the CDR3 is TGCAGCGTTGGGAGGGGTGGACACACCTATGGCTACACCTTC.

The CDR3 reads CASSRTGGNDGYTF. The CDR3 bases are TGTGCCAGCAGCCGGACAGGGGGGAACGATGGCTACACCTTC. The chain is built from TRBV6-5 and TRBJ1-2; 10 bases are a match to TRBD1. The V gene's germline CDR1 is MNHEY and CDR2 SVGAGI. This CDR3 comprises 14 residues. After removal of 6 bases from V and 6 bases from J, the junction contained 7 bases not matched to a gene.

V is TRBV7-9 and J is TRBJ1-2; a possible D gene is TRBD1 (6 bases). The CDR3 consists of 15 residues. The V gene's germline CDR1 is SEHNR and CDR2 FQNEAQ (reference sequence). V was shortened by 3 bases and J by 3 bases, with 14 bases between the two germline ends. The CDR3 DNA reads TGTGCCAGCAGCTTCGGACAGCCGAGATACTATGGCTACACCTTC. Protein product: CASSFGQPRYYGYTF.

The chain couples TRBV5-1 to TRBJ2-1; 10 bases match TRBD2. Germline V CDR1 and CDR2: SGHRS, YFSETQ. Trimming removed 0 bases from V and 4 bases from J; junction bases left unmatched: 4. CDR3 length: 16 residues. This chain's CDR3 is CASSLDTSGAYNEQFF. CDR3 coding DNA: TGCGCCAGCAGCTTGGATACTAGCGGGGCGTACAATGAGCAGTTCTTC.

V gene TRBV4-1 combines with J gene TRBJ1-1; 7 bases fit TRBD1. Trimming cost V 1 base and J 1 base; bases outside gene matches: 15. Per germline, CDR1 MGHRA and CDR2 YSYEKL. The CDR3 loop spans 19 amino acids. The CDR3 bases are TGCGCCAGCAGCCAAGTGAAGCCCAGGGGGTCTATCCCGAACACTGAAGCTTTCTTT. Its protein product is CASSQVKPRGSIPNTEAFF.

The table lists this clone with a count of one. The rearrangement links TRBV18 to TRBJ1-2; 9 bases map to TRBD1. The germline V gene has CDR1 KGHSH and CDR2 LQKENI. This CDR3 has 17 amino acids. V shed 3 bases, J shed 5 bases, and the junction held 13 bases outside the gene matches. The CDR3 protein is CASSPSRDRVFGYGYTF. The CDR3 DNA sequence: TGTGCCAGCTCACCCAGCCGGGACAGGGTTTTTGGGTATGGCTACACCTTC.

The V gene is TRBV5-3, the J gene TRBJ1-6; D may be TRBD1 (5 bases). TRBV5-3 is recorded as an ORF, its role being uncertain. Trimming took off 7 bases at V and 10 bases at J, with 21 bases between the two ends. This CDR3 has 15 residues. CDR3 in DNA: TGTGCCAGACTCTTCCCGGGACTGTTTGGCTCACCCCTCCACTTT. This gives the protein CARLFPGLFGSPLHF.

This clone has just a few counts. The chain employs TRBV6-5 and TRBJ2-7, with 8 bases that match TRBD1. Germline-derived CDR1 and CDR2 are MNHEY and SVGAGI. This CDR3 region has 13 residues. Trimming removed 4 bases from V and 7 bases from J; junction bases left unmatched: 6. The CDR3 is CASSSSQGEEQYF. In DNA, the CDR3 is TGTGCCAGCAGTTCATCACAGGGGGAAGAGCAGTACTTC.

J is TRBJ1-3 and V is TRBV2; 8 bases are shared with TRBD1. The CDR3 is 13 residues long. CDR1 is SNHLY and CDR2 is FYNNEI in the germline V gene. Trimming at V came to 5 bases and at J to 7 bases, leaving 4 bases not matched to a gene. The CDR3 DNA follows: TGTGCCAGCAGTACGGGACAGGTGAACACCATATATTTT. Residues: CASSTGQVNTIYF.

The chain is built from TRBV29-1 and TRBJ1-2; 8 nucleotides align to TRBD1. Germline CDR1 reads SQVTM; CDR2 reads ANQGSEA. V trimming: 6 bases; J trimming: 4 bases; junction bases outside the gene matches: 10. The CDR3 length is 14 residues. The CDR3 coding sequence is TGCAGCGTGGGACAGGCCAGAAACCTCTATGGCTACACCTTC. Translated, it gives CSVGQARNLYGYTF. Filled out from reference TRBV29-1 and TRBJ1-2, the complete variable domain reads SAVISQKPSRDICQRGTSLTIQCQVDSQVTMMFWYRQQPGQSLTLIATANQGSEATYESGFVIDKFPISRPNLTFSTLTVSNMSPEDSSIYLCSVGQARNLYGYTFGSGTRLTVV.

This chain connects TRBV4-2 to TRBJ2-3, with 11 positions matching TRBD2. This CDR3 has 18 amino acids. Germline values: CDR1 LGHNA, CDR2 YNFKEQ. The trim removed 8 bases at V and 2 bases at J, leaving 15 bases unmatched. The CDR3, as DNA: TGTGCCAGCGGGTCCGGGACTAGCGGACACACCGTCACAGATACGCAGTATTTT. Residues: CASGSGTSGHTVTDTQYF.

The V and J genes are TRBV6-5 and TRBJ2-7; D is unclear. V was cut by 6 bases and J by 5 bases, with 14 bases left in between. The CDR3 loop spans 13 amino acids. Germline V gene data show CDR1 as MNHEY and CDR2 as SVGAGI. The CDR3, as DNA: TGTGCCAGCAGAATCCAGGTAGACAACGAGCAGTACTTC. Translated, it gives CASRIQVDNEQYF.

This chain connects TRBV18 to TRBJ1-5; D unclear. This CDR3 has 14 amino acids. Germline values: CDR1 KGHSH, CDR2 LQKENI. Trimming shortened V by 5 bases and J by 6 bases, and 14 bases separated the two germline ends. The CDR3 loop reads CASSTVPEGQPQHF. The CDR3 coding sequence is TGTGCCAGCTCAACGGTCCCCGAGGGTCAGCCCCAGCATTTT. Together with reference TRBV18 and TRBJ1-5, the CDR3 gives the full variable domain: NAGVMQNPRHLVRRRGQEARLRCSPMKGHSHVYWYRQLPEEGLKFMVYLQKENIIDESGMPKERFSAEFPKEGPSILRIQQVVRGDSAAYFCASSTVPEGQPQHFGDGTRLSIL.

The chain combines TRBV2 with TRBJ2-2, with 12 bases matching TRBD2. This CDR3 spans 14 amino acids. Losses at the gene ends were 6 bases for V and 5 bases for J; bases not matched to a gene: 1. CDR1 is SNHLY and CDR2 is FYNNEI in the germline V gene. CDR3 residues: CASRTSGGTGELFF. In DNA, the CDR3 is TGTGCCAGCAGGACTAGCGGGGGTACCGGGGAGCTGTTTTTT.

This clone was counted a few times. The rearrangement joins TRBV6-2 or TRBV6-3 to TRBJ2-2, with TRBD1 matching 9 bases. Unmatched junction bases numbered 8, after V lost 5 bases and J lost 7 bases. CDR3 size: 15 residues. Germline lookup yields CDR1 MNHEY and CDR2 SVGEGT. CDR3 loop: CASSPGQGTGGELFF. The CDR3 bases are TGTGCCAGCAGTCCGGGACAGGGAACGGGCGGGGAGCTGTTTTTT.